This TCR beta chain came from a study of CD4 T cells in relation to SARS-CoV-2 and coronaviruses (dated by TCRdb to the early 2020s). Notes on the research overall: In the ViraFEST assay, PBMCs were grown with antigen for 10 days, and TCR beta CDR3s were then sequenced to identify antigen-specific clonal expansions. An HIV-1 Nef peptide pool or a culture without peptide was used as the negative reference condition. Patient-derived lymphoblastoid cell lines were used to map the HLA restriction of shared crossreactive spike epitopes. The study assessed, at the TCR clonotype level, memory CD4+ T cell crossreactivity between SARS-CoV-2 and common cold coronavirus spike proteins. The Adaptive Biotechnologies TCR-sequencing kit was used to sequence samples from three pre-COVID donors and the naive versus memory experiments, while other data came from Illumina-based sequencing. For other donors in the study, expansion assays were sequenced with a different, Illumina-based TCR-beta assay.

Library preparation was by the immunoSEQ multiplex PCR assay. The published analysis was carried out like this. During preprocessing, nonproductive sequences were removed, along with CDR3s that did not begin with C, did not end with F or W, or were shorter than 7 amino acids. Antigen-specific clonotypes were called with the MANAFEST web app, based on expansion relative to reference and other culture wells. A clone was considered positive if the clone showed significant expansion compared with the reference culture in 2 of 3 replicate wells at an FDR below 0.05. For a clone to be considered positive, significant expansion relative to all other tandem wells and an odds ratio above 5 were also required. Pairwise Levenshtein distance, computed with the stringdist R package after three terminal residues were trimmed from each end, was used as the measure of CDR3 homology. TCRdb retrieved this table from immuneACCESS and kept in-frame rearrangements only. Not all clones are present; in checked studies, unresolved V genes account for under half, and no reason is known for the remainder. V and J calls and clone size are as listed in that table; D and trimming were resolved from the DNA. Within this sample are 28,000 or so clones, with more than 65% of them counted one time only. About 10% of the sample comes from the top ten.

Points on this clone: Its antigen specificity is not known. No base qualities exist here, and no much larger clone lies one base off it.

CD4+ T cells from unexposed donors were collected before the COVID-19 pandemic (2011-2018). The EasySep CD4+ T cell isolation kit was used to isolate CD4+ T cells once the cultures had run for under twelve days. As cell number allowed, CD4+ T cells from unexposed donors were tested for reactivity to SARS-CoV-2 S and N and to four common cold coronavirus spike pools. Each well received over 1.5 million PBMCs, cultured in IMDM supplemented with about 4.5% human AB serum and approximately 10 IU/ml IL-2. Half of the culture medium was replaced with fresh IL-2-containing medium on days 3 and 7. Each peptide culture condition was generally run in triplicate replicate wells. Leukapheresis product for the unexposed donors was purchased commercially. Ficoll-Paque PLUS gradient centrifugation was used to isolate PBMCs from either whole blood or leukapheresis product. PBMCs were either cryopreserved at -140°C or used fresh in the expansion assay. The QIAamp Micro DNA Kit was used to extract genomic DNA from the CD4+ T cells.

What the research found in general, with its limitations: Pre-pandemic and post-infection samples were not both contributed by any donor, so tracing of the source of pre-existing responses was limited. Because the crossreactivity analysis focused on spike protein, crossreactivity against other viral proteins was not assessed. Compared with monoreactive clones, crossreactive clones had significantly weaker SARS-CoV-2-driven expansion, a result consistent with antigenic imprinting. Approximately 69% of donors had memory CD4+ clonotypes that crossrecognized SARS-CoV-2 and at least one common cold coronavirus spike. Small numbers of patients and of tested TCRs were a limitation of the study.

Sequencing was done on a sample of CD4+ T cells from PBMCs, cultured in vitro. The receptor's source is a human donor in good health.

The nucleotide sequence is given as TGTGCCAGCTCACCACGATCGGCCCACGGGAGCTACGAGCAGTACTTC. Protein translation: CASSPRSAHGSYEQYF. The V gene is TRBV18 and the J gene is TRBJ2-7; possibly the D gene is TRBD2, per 6 matching bases. The germline V gene encodes CDR1 KGHSH and CDR2 LQKENI. V is cut by 1 base and J by 3 bases, and the space between the germline ends is 16 bases. From cysteine to phenylalanine, the CDR3 is 16 amino acids long. Here the CDR3 DNA is all that survives: 48 bases in frame from base 1.